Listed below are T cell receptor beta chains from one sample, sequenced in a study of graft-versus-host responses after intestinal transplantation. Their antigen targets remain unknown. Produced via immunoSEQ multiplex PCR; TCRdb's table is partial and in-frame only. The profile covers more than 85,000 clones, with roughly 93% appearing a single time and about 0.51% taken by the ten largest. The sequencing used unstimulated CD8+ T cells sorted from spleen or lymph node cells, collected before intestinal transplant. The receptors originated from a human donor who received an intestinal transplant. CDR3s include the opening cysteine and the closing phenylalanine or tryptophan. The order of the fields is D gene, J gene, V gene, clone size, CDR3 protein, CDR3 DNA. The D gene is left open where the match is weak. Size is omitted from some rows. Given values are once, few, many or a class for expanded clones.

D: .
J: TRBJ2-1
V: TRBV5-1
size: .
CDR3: CASSPTGTNEQFF
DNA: TGCGCCAGCAGCCCCACAGGGACCAATGAGCAGTTCTTC

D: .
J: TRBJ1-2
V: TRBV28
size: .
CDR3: CASSLPGKDYGYTF
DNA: TGTGCCAGCAGTTTACCGGGGAAAGACTATGGCTACACCTTC

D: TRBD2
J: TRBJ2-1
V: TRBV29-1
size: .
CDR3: CSVGTSGIDEQFF
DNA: TGCAGCGTTGGGACTAGCGGGATCGATGAGCAGTTCTTC

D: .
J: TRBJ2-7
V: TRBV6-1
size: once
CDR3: CASSEAPGVEQYF
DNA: TGTGCCAGCAGTGAAGCCCCCGGTGTTGAGCAGTACTTC

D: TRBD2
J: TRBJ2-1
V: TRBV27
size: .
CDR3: CASSPSGKGYNEQFF
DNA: TGTGCCAGCAGTCCTAGCGGGAAAGGGTACAATGAGCAGTTCTTC

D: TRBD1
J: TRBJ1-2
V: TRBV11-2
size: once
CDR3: CASSSGQIYGYTF
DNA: TGTGCCAGCAGCTCGGGACAGATCTATGGCTACACCTTC

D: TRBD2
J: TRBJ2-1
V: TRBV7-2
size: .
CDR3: CASSLEVITSGYNEQFF
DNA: TGTGCCAGCAGCTTAGAAGTTATTACTAGCGGCTACAATGAGCAGTTCTTC

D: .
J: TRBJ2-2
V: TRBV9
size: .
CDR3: CASSVHRDLYTGELFF
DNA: TGTGCCAGCAGCGTACACAGGGATTTGTACACCGGGGAGCTGTTTTTT

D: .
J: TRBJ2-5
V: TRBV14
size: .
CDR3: CASSQEEAAIQETQYF
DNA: TGTGCCAGCAGCCAAGAGGAAGCGGCTATTCAAGAGACCCAGTACTTC

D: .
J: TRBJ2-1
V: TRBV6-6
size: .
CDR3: CASSYSHEQFF
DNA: TGTGCCAGCAGTTATTCTCATGAGCAGTTCTTC

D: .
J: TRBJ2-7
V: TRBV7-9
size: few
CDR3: CASSPAYEQYF
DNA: TGTGCCAGCAGCCCAGCTTACGAGCAGTACTTC

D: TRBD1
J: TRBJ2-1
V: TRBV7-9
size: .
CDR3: CASSPRQGVLYNEQFF
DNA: TGTGCCAGCAGCCCACGACAGGGGGTATTGTACAATGAGCAGTTCTTC

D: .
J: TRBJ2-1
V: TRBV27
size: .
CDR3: CASSFSQAGEQFF
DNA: TGTGCCAGCAGTTTTTCTCAGGCAGGCGAGCAGTTCTTC

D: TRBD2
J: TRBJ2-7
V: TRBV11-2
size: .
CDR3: CASSLGGGREGSYEQYF
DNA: TGTGCCAGCAGCTTAGGAGGCGGGCGGGAGGGATCCTACGAGCAGTACTTC

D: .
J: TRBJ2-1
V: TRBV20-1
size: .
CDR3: CSARLVSEQFF
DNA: TGCAGTGCTAGGCTAGTGAGTGAGCAGTTCTTC

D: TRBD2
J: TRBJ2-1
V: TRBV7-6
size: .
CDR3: CASSSLEGLAVNEQFF
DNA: TGTGCCAGCAGCTCACTAGAGGGACTAGCCGTCAATGAGCAGTTCTTC

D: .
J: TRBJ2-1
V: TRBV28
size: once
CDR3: CAQSGRGSYNEQFF
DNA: TGTGCCCAGTCCGGCAGGGGCTCCTACAATGAGCAGTTCTTC

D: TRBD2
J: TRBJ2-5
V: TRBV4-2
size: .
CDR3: CASSQYMSGLAGGTQETQYF
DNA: TGTGCCAGCAGCCAGTACATGTCGGGACTAGCGGGAGGGACACAAGAGACCCAGTACTTC

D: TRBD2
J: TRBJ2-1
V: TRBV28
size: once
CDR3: CASSLLRENSYNEQFF
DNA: TGTGCCAGCAGTTTATTGCGGGAGAACTCCTACAATGAGCAGTTCTTC

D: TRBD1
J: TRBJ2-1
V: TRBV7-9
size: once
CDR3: CASSSTHSGTGGRDEQFF
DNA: TGTGCCAGCAGTTCCACCCATTCCGGGACAGGGGGCCGCGATGAGCAGTTCTTC

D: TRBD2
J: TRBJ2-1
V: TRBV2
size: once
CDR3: CASRGAGVDNEQFF
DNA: TGTGCCAGCAGAGGAGCGGGAGTCGACAATGAGCAGTTCTTC

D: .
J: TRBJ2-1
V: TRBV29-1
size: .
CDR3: CSVEIYNEQFF
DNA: TGCAGCGTTGAGATTTACAATGAGCAGTTCTTC

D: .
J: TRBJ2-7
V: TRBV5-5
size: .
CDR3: CASSYGRQYEQYF
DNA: TGTGCCAGCAGCTATGGACGGCAGTACGAGCAGTACTTC

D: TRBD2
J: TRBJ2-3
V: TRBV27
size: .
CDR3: CASSLLAGGTDTQYF
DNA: TGTGCCAGCAGTTTACTAGCGGGAGGCACAGATACGCAGTATTTT

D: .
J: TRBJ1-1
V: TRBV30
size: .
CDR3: CAWSDGEAFF
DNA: TGTGCCTGGAGTGATGGTGAAGCTTTCTTT

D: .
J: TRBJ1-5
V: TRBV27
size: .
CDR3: CASQDTPQGNQPQHF
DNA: TGTGCCAGCCAGGACACCCCACAGGGCAATCAGCCCCAGCATTTT

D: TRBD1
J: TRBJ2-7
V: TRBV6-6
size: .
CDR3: CASSRQGSEQYF
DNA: TGTGCCAGCAGTCGACAGGGCTCCGAGCAGTACTTC

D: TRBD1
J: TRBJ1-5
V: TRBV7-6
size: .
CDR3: CASSLGTGQGQPQHF
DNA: TGTGCCAGCAGCTTAGGGACAGGGCAGGGTCAGCCCCAGCATTTT

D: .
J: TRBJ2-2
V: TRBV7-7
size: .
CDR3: CASSPAAGSRGGELFF
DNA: TGTGCTAGCAGCCCGGCGGCGGGCTCGCGGGGCGGGGAGCTGTTTTTT

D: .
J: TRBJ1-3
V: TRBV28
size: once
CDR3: CASSLGGAGNTIYF
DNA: TGTGCCAGCAGTTTAGGGGGCGCTGGAAACACCATATATTTT

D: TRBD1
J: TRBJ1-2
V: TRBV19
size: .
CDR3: CASSEDRGLGDYGYTF
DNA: TGTGCCAGTAGCGAGGACAGGGGGCTTGGAGACTATGGCTACACCTTC

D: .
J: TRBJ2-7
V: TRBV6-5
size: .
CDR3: CASSYSIGAYEQYF
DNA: TGTGCCAGCAGTTACTCGATAGGGGCCTACGAGCAGTACTTC

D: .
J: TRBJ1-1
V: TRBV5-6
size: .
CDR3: CASSLVGVNTEAFF
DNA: TGTGCCAGCAGCTTGGTTGGTGTGAACACTGAAGCTTTCTTT

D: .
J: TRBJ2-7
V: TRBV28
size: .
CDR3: CASSFRGFNEQYF
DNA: TGTGCCAGCAGTTTCAGAGGGTTTAACGAGCAGTACTTC

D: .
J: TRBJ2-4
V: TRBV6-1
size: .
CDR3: CASSARGLDLLAKNIQYF
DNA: TGTGCCAGCAGTGCAAGGGGTCTTGACCTCTTAGCCAAAAACATTCAGTACTTC

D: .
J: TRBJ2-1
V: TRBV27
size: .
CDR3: CASLDGNEQFF
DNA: TGTGCCAGCCTGGACGGAAATGAGCAGTTCTTC

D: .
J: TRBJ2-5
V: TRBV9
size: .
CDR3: CASSGGHRGVQETQYF
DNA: TGTGCCAGCAGCGGGGGCCATCGCGGGGTACAAGAGACCCAGTACTTC

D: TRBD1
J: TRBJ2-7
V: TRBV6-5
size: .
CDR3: CASPAGGYSYEQYF
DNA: TGTGCCAGCCCCGCAGGGGGATACTCCTACGAGCAGTACTTC

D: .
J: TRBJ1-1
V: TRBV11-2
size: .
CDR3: CASSLEAGMNTEAFF
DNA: TGTGCCAGCAGCTTAGAAGCAGGGATGAACACTGAAGCTTTCTTT

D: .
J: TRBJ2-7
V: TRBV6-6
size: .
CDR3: CASSGGLTSEQYF
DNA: TGTGCCAGCAGTGGGGGCCTCACCTCCGAGCAGTACTTC

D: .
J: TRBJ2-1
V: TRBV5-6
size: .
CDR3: CASSLGTSLRLEQFF
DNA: TGTGCCAGCAGCTTGGGTACTAGCCTACGGCTCGAGCAGTTCTTC

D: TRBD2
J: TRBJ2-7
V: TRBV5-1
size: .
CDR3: CASSPGTSGSDEQYF
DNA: TGCGCCAGCAGCCCGGGGACTAGCGGGAGCGACGAGCAGTACTTC

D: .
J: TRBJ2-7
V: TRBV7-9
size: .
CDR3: CASSLSDGSYEQYF
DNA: TGTGCCAGCAGCTTATCGGACGGCTCCTACGAGCAGTACTTC

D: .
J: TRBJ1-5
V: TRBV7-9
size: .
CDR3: CASSSLSGTRVEPQHF
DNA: TGTGCCAGCAGTTCGCTTTCCGGGACAAGAGTGGAGCCCCAGCATTTT

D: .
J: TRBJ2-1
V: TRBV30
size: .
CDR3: CAWKVDPSYNEQFF
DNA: TGTGCCTGGAAGGTGGACCCTTCCTACAATGAGCAGTTCTTC

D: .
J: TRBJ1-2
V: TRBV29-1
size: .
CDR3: CSVVEQTNYGYTF
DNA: TGCAGCGTTGTGGAGCAGACAAACTATGGCTACACCTTC

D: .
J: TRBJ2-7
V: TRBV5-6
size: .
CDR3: CASSSGSNEQYF
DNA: TGTGCCAGCAGCTCGGGGTCTAACGAGCAGTACTTC

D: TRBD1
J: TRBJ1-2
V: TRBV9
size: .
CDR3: CASSVWDSYGYTF
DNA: TGTGCCAGCAGCGTATGGGACAGCTATGGCTACACCTTC

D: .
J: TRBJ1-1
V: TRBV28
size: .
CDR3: CASSTQGQNTEAFF
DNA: TGTGCCAGCAGTACGCAGGGACAGAACACTGAAGCTTTCTTT

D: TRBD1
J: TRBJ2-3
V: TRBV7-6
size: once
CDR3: CASSLTGGEADTQYF
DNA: TGTGCCAGCAGCTTAACAGGGGGTGAGGCAGATACGCAGTATTTT

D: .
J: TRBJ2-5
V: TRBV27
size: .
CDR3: CASSFQGRRETQYF
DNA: TGTGCCAGCAGTTTCCAGGGGCGGCGGGAGACCCAGTACTTC

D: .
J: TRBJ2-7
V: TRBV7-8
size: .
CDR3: CASSLADPGEEQYF
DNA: TGTGCCAGCAGCTTAGCGGACCCCGGAGAGGAGCAGTACTTC

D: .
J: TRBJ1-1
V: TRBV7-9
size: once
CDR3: CASSSTGVGNTEAFF
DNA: TGTGCCAGCAGTTCCACCGGGGTGGGGAACACTGAAGCTTTCTTT

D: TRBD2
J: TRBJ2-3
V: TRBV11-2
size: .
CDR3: CASSLAGGPDTQYF
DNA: TGTGCCAGCAGCTTAGCGGGAGGGCCAGATACGCAGTATTTT

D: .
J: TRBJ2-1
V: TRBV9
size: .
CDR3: CASSPQFARNEQFF
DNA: TGTGCCAGCAGCCCCCAATTTGCGCGGAATGAGCAGTTCTTC

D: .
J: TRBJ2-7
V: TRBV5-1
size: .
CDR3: CASSEGGSYEQYF
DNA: TGCGCCAGCAGCGAGGGCGGGTCCTACGAGCAGTACTTC

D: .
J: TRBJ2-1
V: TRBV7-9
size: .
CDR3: CASSPGQEQHSEQFF
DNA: TGTGCCAGCAGCCCTGGTCAGGAGCAACACAGTGAGCAGTTCTTC

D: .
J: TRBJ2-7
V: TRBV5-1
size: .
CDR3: CASSLEASYSYEQYF
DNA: TGCGCCAGCAGCTTGGAGGCTAGCTACTCCTACGAGCAGTACTTC